The source of this T cell receptor (beta chain) is a study of CD8 T cells in Susac syndrome. Random hexamers were used to reverse transcribe an amount of 0.5 to 1 ug RNA. The CDR3 of TCR beta was amplified by immunoSEQ multiplex PCR across 54 Vbeta and 13 Jbeta. TCRdb processed the immunoSEQ multiplex PCR reads anew with MiXCR; each CDR3 protein has one entry. The data contain roughly 120,000 distinct CDR3 sequences, 93% of them singletons. Germline assignment: CDR1 MDHEN and CDR2 SYDVKM. CDR3 length: 17 residues. The germline V and J ends were trimmed by 4 bases and 4 bases, with 19 bases remaining between them.

This receptor was identified in a human donor with multiple sclerosis. Sequenced: CD8+ T cells from PBMCs. The chain employs TRBV28 and TRBJ2-2; D possibly corresponds to TRBD2 (6 bases). CDR3 nucleotides: TGTGCCAGCAGTTCCCCTGGTGGCGGGGCCTTCACCGGGGAGCTGTTTTTT. Protein: CASSSPGGGAFTGELFF.